This T cell receptor beta chain was obtained from a study of cytomegalovirus exposure and HLA in healthy donors. Findings and caveats of the study: A later analysis linked a missense DCLRE1C variant to TCR beta V- and J-gene trimming.

With respect to this clone: Its cognate antigen is unknown. The junction and the germline gene differ at one end; a read error may be behind it.

PCR was performed using 60 Vbeta and 13 Jbeta primers. TCRdb keeps only in-frame clones here, not all; method: immunoSEQ multiplex PCR. This sample has 100,000 or so clones; roughly 80% occur once, and the top ten carry over 5%. Per germline, CDR1 SNHLY and CDR2 FYNNEI. CDR3 size: 10 residues. The V and J genes are TRBV2 and TRBJ2-7, with D possibly matching TRBD2 (6 bases). The TCR originated in a female donor in good health and CMV-seropositive. Sequenced sample: PBMCs. The CDR3 reads CASSENRGNF. CDR3 DNA sequence: TGTGCCAGCAGTGAGAACCGCGGGAACTTC.